The 20 T cell receptor beta chains presented below share a single source sample, sequenced in a study of cytomegalovirus exposure and HLA in healthy donors. Both 60 Vbeta primers and 13 Jbeta primers went into the PCR. Clones were sequenced by immunoSEQ multiplex PCR, and TCRdb holds only the in-frame ones, with some missing. In the table there are about 75,000 clones, 65% to 90% of which are singletons. The sample was PBMCs. The receptor set was obtained from a man aged 65 to 85 in good health and CMV-seropositive.

This chain uses TRBV4-3 with TRBJ1-3; no definite D call. The CDR3 is 17 amino acids. Germline V gene lookup returns CDR1 LGHNA and CDR2 YSLEER. The ends were cut back, 2 bases at V and 0 bases at J, with 14 bases in the middle. CDR3 sequence reads: CASSQTTGGSSGNTIYF. CDR3 nucleotide sequence: TGCGCCAGCAGCCAAACTACCGGAGGCAGCTCTGGAAACACCATATATTTT.

The chain links TRBV30 to TRBJ2-3; 12 nucleotides align to TRBD2. Trimming cost V 1 base and J 5 bases; bases outside gene matches: 4. Germline V gives CDR1 GTSNPN, CDR2 SVGIG (reference sequence). This CDR3 spans 15 amino acids. CDR3 in DNA: TGTGCCTGGAGTGGACTAGCGGGAGTAAGAGATACGCAGTATTTT. Its protein product is CAWSGLAGVRDTQYF.

A word on this clone: This is likely a read error, given that the CDR3 carries no conserved phenylalanine or tryptophan at its end. The gene calls are TRBV4-2 and TRBJ1-6; D not certain. Per the germline V gene, CDR1 is LGHNA and CDR2 is YNFKEQ. The V and J ends lost 0 bases and 2 bases respectively, with 14 bases between them. The CDR3 totals 18 residues. The CDR3: CASSQDPGWVTYNSPLHL. Written as DNA, the CDR3 is TGTGCCAGCAGCCAAGATCCGGGGTGGGTAACCTATAATTCACCCCTCCACCTT.

This chain joins TRBV7-6 and TRBJ2-7; no definite D call. CDR3 length equals 13 residues. V lost 5 bases, J lost 8 bases, and 16 bases lay in between. In germline, CDR1 is SGHVS, CDR2 FNYEAQ. The DNA for the CDR3 is TGTGCCAGCAGCCCTGGTCCTTCCGCTAAGCAGTACTTC. Protein: CASSPGPSAKQYF.

The rearrangement uses TRBV6-1 and TRBJ1-4; D not resolved. CDR1 is MNHNS, CDR2 SASEGT, per germline. The CDR3 runs to 13 residues. The germline V and J ends were trimmed by 7 bases and 8 bases, with 14 bases remaining between them. The CDR3 coding sequence is TGTGCCAGCACTGGCGGTGTTGGCGAAAAACTGTTTTTT. Translated: CASTGGVGEKLFF.

The chain recombines TRBV27 with TRBJ2-2; TRBD2 aligns across 13 bases. Germline lookup yields CDR1 MNHEY and CDR2 SMNVEV (reference sequence). J gave up 4 bases and V 2 bases, and 7 bases lay outside the gene matches. CDR3 length equals 18 residues. CDR3 sequence reads: CASSLPGLAGAGTGELFF. CDR3 coding DNA: TGTGCCAGCAGTTTACCCGGACTAGCGGGAGCTGGCACCGGGGAGCTGTTTTTT.

The chain has TRBV28 and TRBJ2-5, with a possible D match to TRBD1 (6 bases). The closer fit of TRBJ2-7 to the DNA end suggests the J call may be wrong. The germline V gene has CDR1 MDHEN and CDR2 SYDVKM. The CDR3 runs to 13 residues. The CDR3 bases are TGTGCCAGCGGGGGACAACCTCCCTACGAGCAGTACTTC. Its protein is CASGGQPPYEQYF.

The J gene is TRBJ1-5, the V gene TRBV28; TRBD1 aligns across 11 bases. The CDR3 runs 16 residues. The V gene's germline CDR1 is MDHEN and CDR2 SYDVKM. V lost 5 bases to trimming and J lost 4 bases; unmatched junction nucleotides: 7. The chain's CDR3 is CASSRTGGAWNQPQHF. CDR3 sequence (DNA): TGTGCCAGCAGTCGGACAGGGGGCGCATGGAATCAGCCCCAGCATTTT.

The chain carries TRBV9 and TRBJ1-6; D may be TRBD1 (5 bases). The CDR3 extends over 13 amino acids. V lost 0 bases and J lost 14, with 12 bases in between. The germline V gene has CDR1 SGDLS and CDR2 YYNGEE. Here the CDR3 DNA reads TGTGCCAGCAGCGTAGGGGAGGGGTTCACCCTCCACTTT. Its translation is CASSVGEGFTLHF. The full variable domain, its missing parts supplied by reference TRBV9 and TRBJ1-6, is DSGVTQTPKHLITATGQRVTLRCSPRSGDLSVYWYQQSLDQGLQFLIQYYNGEERAKGNILERFSAQQFPDLHSELNLSSLELGDSALYFCASSVGEGFTLHFGNGTRLTVT.

The rearrangement uses TRBV9 and TRBJ2-7; 7 nucleotides agree with TRBD2. CDR1 and CDR2 (germline): SGDLS, YYNGEE. The CDR3 has 16 residues. J lost 0 bases, V lost 0 bases, and 6 bases had no gene match. CDR3 sequence: CASSVGLAASSYEQYF. In nucleotides, the CDR3 is TGTGCCAGCAGCGTAGGCCTAGCGGCAAGCTCCTACGAGCAGTACTTC. Combining the CDR3 with reference TRBV9 and TRBJ2-7 gives the whole variable domain DSGVTQTPKHLITATGQRVTLRCSPRSGDLSVYWYQQSLDQGLQFLIQYYNGEERAKGNILERFSAQQFPDLHSELNLSSLELGDSALYFCASSVGLAASSYEQYFGPGTRLTVT.

The chain joins TRBV20-1 to TRBJ2-3, with D uncertain. Germline assignment: CDR1 DFQATT and CDR2 SNEGSKA (reference sequence). CDR3 length: 11 amino acids. V was trimmed by 4 bases and J by 6 bases, leaving 8 bases between them. In nucleotides, the CDR3 is TGCAGTGCTATCCTGTCCGATACGCAGTATTTT. This translates into CSAILSDTQYF.

This chain uses TRBV6-1 with TRBJ2-1; TRBD2 is a possible D gene (6 bases). The CDR3 spans 13 residues. Germline loops: CDR1 MNHNS, CDR2 SASEGT. The V and J ends lost 5 bases and 4 bases respectively, with 9 bases between them. The CDR3 sequence: CASSREIYNEQFF. Written as DNA, the CDR3 is TGTGCCAGCAGTCGGGAGATATACAATGAGCAGTTCTTC.

Only one count was recorded for this clone. The V and J genes are TRBV5-8 and TRBJ1-5; 9 bases align to TRBD1. The CDR3 is made up of 15 amino acids. CDR1 and CDR2 (germline): SGHTS, YDEGEE. Unmatched junction bases numbered 8, after V lost 4 bases and J lost 6 bases. The CDR3 loop reads CASSRDRGYVQPQHF. The DNA for the CDR3 is TGTGCCAGCAGCCGCGACAGGGGGTATGTTCAGCCCCAGCATTTT.

The V call is TRBV6-5, the J call TRBJ2-5, with TRBD2 matching over 7 bases. Germline CDR1 is MNHEY and CDR2 is SVGAGI. J gave up 5 bases and V 2 bases, and 5 bases lay outside the gene matches. The CDR3 loop spans 14 amino acids. CDR3 in DNA: TGTGCCAGCAGTTACACTAGCGTTGGTGAGACCCAGTACTTC. It specifies CASSYTSVGETQYF.

The chain combines TRBV7-8 with TRBJ2-1; 8 bases fit TRBD1. CDR3 size: 14 residues. Germline V gives CDR1 SGHVS, CDR2 FQNEAQ. The V segment lost 4 bases and the J segment 8 bases; nucleotides outside the gene matches: 7. CDR3 amino acids: CASSYKPTGDEQFF. CDR3 coding DNA: TGTGCCAGCAGCTATAAACCGACAGGGGATGAGCAGTTCTTC.

This rearrangement joins TRBV19 to TRBJ2-7; 11 positions match TRBD2. Trimming took 5 bases from V and 6 from J; bases not matched to a gene: 6. Germline lookup yields CDR1 LNHDA and CDR2 SQIVND (reference sequence). This CDR3 has 14 amino acids. In DNA form, the CDR3 reads TGTGCCAGTAGTTCCCGACTAGCGGGGCGCGAGCAGTACTTC. It encodes CASSSRLAGREQYF.

The count of this clone is one. The J gene is TRBJ2-6, the V gene TRBV4-3; TRBD2 agrees at 7 bases. Looked up from germline, CDR1 is LGHNA and CDR2 is YSLEER. V lost 0 bases to trimming and J lost 1 base; unmatched junction nucleotides: 3. This CDR3 is 17 amino acids long. The CDR3 DNA is TGCGCCAGCAGCCAAGATAGAGCGGGATCTGGGGCCAACGTCCTGACTTTC. It encodes CASSQDRAGSGANVLTF.

The chain links TRBV9 to TRBJ2-1; 12 bases line up with TRBD2. CDR3 size: 16 residues. Germline V gene sequence: CDR1 SGDLS, CDR2 YYNGEE. Trimming cost V 4 bases and J 5 bases; bases outside gene matches: 7. The chain's CDR3 is CASSPRTSGVHNEQFF. The CDR3 DNA follows: TGTGCCAGCAGCCCCAGGACTAGCGGGGTTCACAATGAGCAGTTCTTC.

The chain links TRBV27 to TRBJ2-7; 8 positions agree with TRBD2. This CDR3 is built from 14 residues. Germline V lookup: CDR1 MNHEY, CDR2 SMNVEV (reference sequence). The V and J ends lost 6 bases and 0 bases, in that order; junction bases with no gene match: 4. CDR3 amino acids: CASRAGGLSYEQYF. The CDR3 region has the DNA TGTGCCAGCAGGGCGGGAGGCCTCTCCTACGAGCAGTACTTC.

The genes are TRBV29-1 and TRBJ2-1; 14 bases agree with TRBD2. The V gene's germline CDR1 is SQVTM and CDR2 ANQGSEA. Trimming cost V 5 bases and J 6 bases; bases outside gene matches: 9. This CDR3 comprises 16 residues. CDR3 DNA sequence: TGCAGCGTTCGAGACGGTGGGACTAGCGGGAGCAATGAGCAGTTCTTC. It is translated as CSVRDGGTSGSNEQFF.